This TCR beta chain was retrieved from a study of T-cell memory formation after mild COVID-19. Study-wide results and limits: Memory sampled before infection contained some responding clones, suggesting cross-reactive memory joined. Day 15 to 85 contracting clones showed balanced CD4/CD8; later expanders leaned CD4+.

This clonotype was detected only a few times. Its target is not known. A 5'RACE reaction primed in the constant segment made cDNA libraries of TCR alpha and TCR beta, and these carried sample barcodes and UMIs. MiXCR, applied by TCRdb to the 5' RACE reads, yields one record per CDR3 protein. The table records about 49,000 distinct CDR3 sequences, 25% to 30% of them present only once. CDR1 and CDR2 from the germline V gene are GTSNPN and SVGIG (reference sequence). The trim removed 2 bases at V and 3 bases at J, leaving 3 bases unmatched. The CDR3 length is 15 residues. The chain is built from TRBV30 and TRBJ2-1; 11 nucleotides match TRBD2. Sequencing was performed on PBMCs or a T cell subset sorted from them (not recorded which). The source of this sequence is a man aged 18 to 30 who had mild COVID-19 (a few samples of this study predate the infection). Cell type and time point are not known. CDR3 coding DNA: TGTGCCTGGAGTCCTGGGACTAGCGGCTACAATGAGCAGTTCTTC. It codes for CAWSPGTSGYNEQFF. Full variable domain (outside the CDR3, taken from reference TRBV30 and TRBJ2-1): SQTIHQWPATLVQPVGSPLSLECTVEGTSNPNLYWYRQAAGRGLQLLFYSVGIGQISSEVPQNLSASRPQDRQFILSSKKLLLSDSGFYLCAWSPGTSGYNEQFFGPGTRLTVL.